The sequence of this TCR beta chain was determined in a study of T cell responses to AZD1222 COVID-19 vaccine. Study conclusions and caveats: Mapped onto spike, vaccine-associated CD4 TCRs spanned it and were dominant at 160-218 and 743-854.

CDR3 length equals 15 residues. Germline trimming cut 4 bases from V and 2 bases from J; bases unmatched to any gene: 6. Germline-derived CDR1 and CDR2 are MDHEN and SYDVKM. Of note for this clone: The antigen remains undetermined.

Produced via immunoSEQ multiplex PCR; TCRdb's table is partial and in-frame only. Of about 150,000 clones in the sample, about 90% were seen once. The sequencing used peripheral blood, collected 28 days after the second AZD1222 dose. The origin of this receptor is an adult who received the AZD1222 COVID-19 vaccine. The chain joins TRBV28 to TRBJ2-7; 9 nucleotides line up with TRBD1. The CDR3 DNA reads as TGTGCCAGCAGTTCCCCGGGACAGGGCACCTACGAGCAGTACTTC. Translating it yields CASSSPGQGTYEQYF.